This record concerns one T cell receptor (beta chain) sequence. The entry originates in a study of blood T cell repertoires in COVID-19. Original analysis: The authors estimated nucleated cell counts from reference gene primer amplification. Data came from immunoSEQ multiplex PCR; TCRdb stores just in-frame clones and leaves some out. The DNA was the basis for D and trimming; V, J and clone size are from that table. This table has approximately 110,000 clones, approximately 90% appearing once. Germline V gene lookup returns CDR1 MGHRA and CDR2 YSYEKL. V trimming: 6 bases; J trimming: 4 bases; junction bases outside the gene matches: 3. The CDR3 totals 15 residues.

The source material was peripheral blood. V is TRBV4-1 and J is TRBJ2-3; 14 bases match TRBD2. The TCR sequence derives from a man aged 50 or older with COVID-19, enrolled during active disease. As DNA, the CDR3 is TGCGCCAGCAGGGGGACTAGCGGGGGTTCAGATACGCAGTATTTT. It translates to CASRGTSGGSDTQYF.